This T cell receptor beta chain was found in a study of immune characterization of retroperitoneal liposarcoma. A single record per CDR3 protein comes from TCRdb applying MiXCR to the PCR reads. The table has 2,500 to 3,000 distinct CDR3 sequences, approximately 35% seen once. CDR3 length equals 15 residues. Per the germline V gene, CDR1 is MNHNS and CDR2 is SASEGT. The chain employs TRBV6-1 and TRBJ2-1, with D possibly being TRBD2 (7 bases). The J call may not be correct, given that the DNA end is closer to TRBJ2-5. Sequencing was performed on tumor tissue. This TCR was recovered from a male donor with retroperitoneal liposarcoma. In DNA form, the CDR3 reads TGTGCCAGCAGCCATAACCTGGGGGGGCGGGAGACCCAGTACTTC. This translates into CASSHNLGGRETQYF.